A single sample is the source of the 14 T cell receptor beta chains below, sequenced in a study of OX40 agonist ivuxolimab in advanced cancers. Profiled with immunoSEQ multiplex PCR; TCRdb holds only in-frame clones, not every one. Found here are nearly 55,000 clones, 80% to 90% of them singletons; the top ten hold around 1.3%. Sequencing was performed on CD4+ or CD8+ T cells sorted from blood, taken in a trial of the OX40 agonist ivuxolimab. These receptors came from an adult with an advanced solid tumor such as melanoma, head and neck, liver or kidney cancer.

This chain joins TRBV5-1 and TRBJ2-1; 7 bases match TRBD1. J was trimmed by 0 bases and V by 0 bases; bases with no gene match: 3. The germline gives CDR1 SGHRS, CDR2 YFSETQ. CDR3 length: 16 residues. The CDR3 sequence: CASSLGSGGSYNEQFF. The CDR3, as DNA: TGCGCCAGCAGCTTGGGATCAGGGGGCTCCTACAATGAGCAGTTCTTC.

This chain's CDR3 is CASSSTWDRGTEAFF. The DNA of the CDR3 is TGCGCCAGCAGCTCAACCTGGGACAGGGGCACTGAAGCTTTCTTT. The V gene is TRBV5-1, the J gene TRBJ1-1; 10 bases are a match to TRBD1. In germline, CDR1 is SGHRS, CDR2 YFSETQ. The CDR3 is 15 residues long. The V gene end was trimmed by 3 bases and the J gene end by 4 bases; junction bases not matched to a gene: 6.

The chain combines TRBV28 with TRBJ1-6; no firm D call. This CDR3 is built from 13 residues. Trimming took off 4 bases at V and 10 bases at J, with 11 bases between the two ends. In germline, CDR1 is MDHEN, CDR2 SYDVKM. The CDR3 DNA follows: TGTGCCAGCAGTTGGCAGGATGGATCACCCCTCCACTTT. Protein product: CASSWQDGSPLHF.

The rearrangement joins TRBV28 to TRBJ2-1, with 7 nucleotides matching TRBD1. J lost 6 bases, V lost 4 bases, and 3 bases had no gene match. The CDR3 consists of 13 residues. CDR1 MDHEN and CDR2 SYDVKM come from the germline V gene. CDR3 loop: CASSWGQSNEQFF. The DNA of the CDR3 is TGTGCCAGCAGTTGGGGACAGAGCAATGAGCAGTTCTTC.

V is TRBV19 and J is TRBJ2-1, with 7 bases aligning to TRBD1. Germline CDR1 is LNHDA and CDR2 is SQIVND (reference sequence). This CDR3 has 16 amino acids. V lost 4 bases and J lost 0; bases outside the gene matches: 6. The CDR3 loop reads CASSTLGQVSYNEQFF. Written as DNA, the CDR3 is TGTGCCAGTAGTACCCTCGGACAGGTCTCCTACAATGAGCAGTTCTTC.

The CDR3 reads CASSVEGSRGQETQYF. In DNA form, the CDR3 reads TGTGCCAGCAGCGTAGAAGGGTCGAGGGGTCAAGAGACCCAGTACTTC. J is TRBJ2-5 and V is TRBV9; TRBD1 or TRBD2 may be the D gene (5 bases each). The V and J ends lost 0 bases and 2 bases respectively, with 14 bases between them. The CDR3 has 16 residues. Per germline, CDR1 SGDLS and CDR2 YYNGEE.

Only one count was recorded for this clone. The chain employs TRBV21-1 and TRBJ1-5; the D call in the table, TRBD1, was not verified against the DNA. TRBV21-1 is labeled a pseudogene. The CDR3 has 16 amino acids. CDR3 coding DNA: TGTGCCAGCAGCAACATTCCGGGACAGGGCAATCAGCCCCAGCATTTT. Translation gives CASSNIPGQGNQPQHF.

The chain couples TRBV5-1 to TRBJ2-7; D gene ambiguous. Trimming shortened V by 0 bases and J by 7 bases, and 14 bases separated the two germline ends. Germline-derived CDR1 and CDR2 are SGHRS and YFSETQ. The CDR3 is 14 residues long. The CDR3 sequence: CASSLDGSTREQYF. The CDR3 DNA reads TGCGCCAGCAGCTTGGATGGCTCTACGCGGGAGCAGTACTTC.

The V gene is TRBV7-9, the J gene TRBJ2-1, with D uncertain. Trimming shortened V by 1 base and J by 10 bases, and 8 bases separated the two germline ends. Looked up from germline, CDR1 is SEHNR and CDR2 is FQNEAQ (reference sequence). There are 12 residues in the CDR3. CDR3 in DNA: TGTGCCAGCAGCTTAGGGGGTGGGGAGCAGTTCTTC. Encoded protein: CASSLGGGEQFF.

V and J are TRBV19 and TRBJ1-1; D unresolved. There are 12 residues in the CDR3. The V end was cut by 3 bases, the J end by 5 bases, with 7 bases between. Germline values: CDR1 LNHDA, CDR2 SQIVND (reference sequence). Here the CDR3 DNA reads TGTGCCAGTAGTATGGGGTTAACTGAAGCTTTCTTT. This gives the protein CASSMGLTEAFF.

The rearrangement uses TRBV5-6 and TRBJ2-5; 7 positions match TRBD1. The ends lost 4 bases at V and 1 base at J; junction bases unmatched: 7. The CDR3 length is 15 residues. CDR1 and CDR2 from the germline V gene are SGHDT and YYEEEE. CDR3 coding DNA: TGTGCCAGCAGCCTGTTTCGGACAGGCCAAGAGACCCAGTACTTC. Translating it yields CASSLFRTGQETQYF. The complete variable domain, with remaining parts taken from reference TRBV5-6 and TRBJ2-5, reads DAGVTQSPTHLIKTRGQQVTLRCSPKSGHDTVSWYQQALGQGPQFIFQYYEEEERQRGNFPDRFSGHQFPNYSSELNVNALLLGDSALYLCASSLFRTGQETQYFGPGTRLLVL.

This CDR3 is CASSPGQGELNTEAFF. In nucleotides, the CDR3 is TGTGCCAGCTCACCGGGACAGGGGGAGTTGAACACTGAAGCTTTCTTT. V is TRBV18 and J is TRBJ1-1; 11 bases are shared with TRBD1. Germline V gene lookup returns CDR1 KGHSH and CDR2 LQKENI. The CDR3 totals 16 residues. J lost 0 bases, V lost 3 bases, and 3 bases had no gene match.

This clone has only one observation. This rearrangement joins TRBV7-9 to TRBJ1-1, with a possible D match to TRBD1 (5 bases). Germline V gene sequence: CDR1 SEHNR, CDR2 FQNEAQ (reference sequence). V gave up 1 base and J gave up 3 bases, with 9 bases separating them. The CDR3 is 14 residues long. CDR3 region: CASSLEGTHTEAFF. The CDR3 DNA is TGTGCCAGCAGCTTAGAAGGGACGCACACTGAAGCTTTCTTT.

CDR3 protein: CASSTRQGAYEQYF. The CDR3 DNA sequence: TGTGCCAGCAGCACCCGACAGGGGGCCTACGAGCAGTACTTC. The V and J genes are TRBV7-2 and TRBJ2-7, with 9 bases matching TRBD1. With 5 bases clipped from V and 2 bases from J, the junction kept 4 bases outside the gene matches. The germline V gene encodes CDR1 SGHTA and CDR2 FQGNSA. This CDR3 contains 14 residues.